The 10 T cell receptor beta chains below were found in one sample sequenced in a study of blood T cells in healthy people across ages. Alongside a J-beta primer mix, a sample-barcoded 5' primer served in a second PCR lasting about 7 to 12 cycles. TCRdb reprocessed the 5' RACE reads with MiXCR, giving one entry per CDR3 protein. The sample yields 780,000 or so distinct CDR3 sequences, roughly three fifths seen once. Sample: blood. Receptors originate from a man between 40 and 49 years old in good health.

Worth noting for this clonotype: The germline gene is not matched at one end of the junction; a read error may be the cause. This rearrangement joins TRBV5-1 to TRBJ2-7; 8 bases are shared with TRBD2. This CDR3 is built from 17 residues. Germline V gene lookup returns CDR1 SGHRS and CDR2 YFSETQ. In DNA form, the CDR3 reads TGCGCCAGCAGCTTGGCATTTCTGGGACTAGAGTCCGACGAGCGGTACTTC. Protein sequence: CASSLAFLGLESDERYF. Complete variable domain (other parts from reference TRBV5-1 and TRBJ2-7): KAGVTQTPRYLIKTRGQQVTLSCSPISGHRSVSWYQQTPGQGLQFLFEYFSETQRNKGNFPGRFSGRQFSNSRSEMNVSTLELGDSALYLCASSLAFLGLESDERYFGPGTRLTVT.

This clonotype came up a few times. V usage is TRBV10-3 and J usage is TRBJ2-1, with 7 bases lining up with TRBD1. The germline gives CDR1 ENHRY, CDR2 SYGVKD. This CDR3 spans 16 amino acids. Trimming at V came to 0 bases and at J to 6 bases, leaving 8 bases not matched to a gene. The CDR3 bases are TGTGCCATCAGTGAGTCGGAACAGGGGTCCCCCAATGAGCAGTTCTTC. Translating it yields CAISESEQGSPNEQFF.

The chain joins TRBV4-3 to TRBJ2-1; maybe TRBD2 (6 bases). V shed 3 bases and J shed 3 bases, with 15 bases lying between them. This CDR3 contains 16 residues. Looked up from germline, CDR1 is LGHNA and CDR2 is YSLEER. Here the CDR3 DNA reads TGCGCCAGCAGCCAGGAAAGACTAGGAAACTACAATGAGCAGTTCTTC. It codes for CASSQERLGNYNEQFF.

V gene TRBV29-1 combines with J gene TRBJ2-7, with D perhaps matching TRBD1 (5 bases). The V gene lost 3 bases and the J gene lost 1 base, with 7 bases spanning the gap. CDR3 length equals 12 residues. Germline CDR1 and CDR2: SQVTM and ANQGSEA. This chain's CDR3 is CSVEDTSYEQYF. The CDR3 coding sequence is TGCAGCGTTGAGGACACTTCCTACGAGCAGTACTTC.

A few counts support this clonotype. This chain joins TRBV20-1 and TRBJ2-5; TRBD1 is a possible D gene (5 bases). This CDR3 is built from 12 residues. From germline, CDR1 is DFQATT and CDR2 SNEGSKA (reference sequence). The ends were cut back, 5 bases at V and 3 bases at J, with 10 bases in the middle. CDR3 sequence reads: CSAPRQKETQYF. CDR3 bases: TGCAGTGCTCCTAGACAGAAAGAGACCCAGTACTTC.

DNA of the CDR3: TGTGCCAGCAGCCAAGGGGTAAGCGGCGTCACAGATACGCAGTATTTT. Translating it yields CASSQGVSGVTDTQYF. V usage is TRBV4-2 and J usage is TRBJ2-3; a possible D gene is TRBD2 (5 bases). V was clipped by 1 base and J by 2 bases, with 13 bases between them. Germline CDR1 is LGHNA and CDR2 is YNFKEQ. The CDR3 totals 16 residues.

This chain links TRBV6-1 with TRBJ2-2; D possibly corresponds to TRBD2 (5 bases). The CDR3 sequence is 13 residues long. The germline V gene has CDR1 MNHNS and CDR2 SASEGT. Trimming cost V 2 bases and J 6 bases, with 7 bases left between them. This chain's CDR3 is CASSELSAGELFF. The CDR3 coding sequence is TGTGCCAGCAGTGAACTTAGCGCCGGGGAGCTGTTTTTT.

The CDR3 loop reads CSASEAGENTEAFF. CDR3 nucleotides: TGCAGTGCTAGCGAGGCAGGGGAGAACACTGAAGCTTTCTTT. V usage is TRBV20-1 and J usage is TRBJ1-1; possibly TRBD1 for D (6 bases). The V gene lost 3 bases and the J gene lost 1 base, with 12 bases spanning the gap. The length of the CDR3 is 14 residues. Germline-derived CDR1 and CDR2 are DFQATT and SNEGSKA (reference sequence).

The chain combines TRBV12-3 or TRBV12-4 with TRBJ2-1; 7 nucleotides match TRBD2. V was pared by 4 bases and J by 4 bases, with 4 bases of the junction left unmatched. CDR3 length: 14 residues. CDR3 DNA: TGTGCCAGCAGTTATAAGCGGGGTTACAATGAGCAGTTCTTC. As protein: CASSYKRGYNEQFF.

This clonotype was found many times. This chain joins TRBV3-1 and TRBJ2-1, with D unresolved. There are 14 residues in the CDR3. V lost 0 bases, J lost 12 bases, and 15 bases lay in between. Germline CDR1 reads LGHDT; CDR2 reads YNNKEL (reference sequence). Here the CDR3 reads CASSQDISRCGQFF. CDR3 coding DNA: TGTGCCAGCAGCCAAGATATATCGCGGTGTGGGCAGTTCTTC.